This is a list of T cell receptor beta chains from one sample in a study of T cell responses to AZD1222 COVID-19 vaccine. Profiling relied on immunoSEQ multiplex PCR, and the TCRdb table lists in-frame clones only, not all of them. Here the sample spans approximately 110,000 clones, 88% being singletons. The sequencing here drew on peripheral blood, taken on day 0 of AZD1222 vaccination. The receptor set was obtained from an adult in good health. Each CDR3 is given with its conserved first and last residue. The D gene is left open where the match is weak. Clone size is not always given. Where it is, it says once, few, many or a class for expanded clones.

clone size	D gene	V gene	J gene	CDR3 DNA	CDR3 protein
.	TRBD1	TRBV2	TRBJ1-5	TGTGCCAGCAGCGTACAGGGGGCAGATCAGCCCCAGCATTTT	CASSVQGADQPQHF
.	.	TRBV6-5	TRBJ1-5	TGTGCCAGCAGTTCCCTAAGGGAGGAAAATCAGCCCCAGCATTTT	CASSSLREENQPQHF
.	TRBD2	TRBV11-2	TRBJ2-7	TGTGCCAGCAGCTTCACTAGCGGCTCCTACGAGCAGTACTTC	CASSFTSGSYEQYF
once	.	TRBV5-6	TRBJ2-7	TGTGCCAGCAGCCACGGGACCGTATACGAGCAGTACTTC	CASSHGTVYEQYF
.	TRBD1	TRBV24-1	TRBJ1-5	TGTGCCACCAGTGATCCCACAGGGGGTCAGCCCCAGCATTTT	CATSDPTGGQPQHF
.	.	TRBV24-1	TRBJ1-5	TGTGCCACCAGTGATTCCAGGGTTGGGTATAGCAATCAGCCCCAGCATTTT	CATSDSRVGYSNQPQHF
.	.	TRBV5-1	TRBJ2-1	TGCGCCAGCAGCGGGGACTCCTACAATGAGCAGTTCTTC	CASSGDSYNEQFF
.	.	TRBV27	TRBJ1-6	TGTGCCAGCAGTTTAGGGGAAACCTATAATTCACCCCTCCACTTT	CASSLGETYNSPLHF
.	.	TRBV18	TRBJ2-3	TGTGCCAGCTCCCTCGCCTGGCAGGGCCGTGCCCCATCCAATACGCAGTATTTT	CASSLAWQGRAPSNTQYF
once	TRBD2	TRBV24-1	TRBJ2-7	TGTGCCACCAGCCCCCGGGGGGACGAGCAGTACTTC	CATSPRGDEQYF
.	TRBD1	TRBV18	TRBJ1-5	TGTGCCAGCTCACCGGGACAGGGAGGTCAGCCCCAGCATTTT	CASSPGQGGQPQHF
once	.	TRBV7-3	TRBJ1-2	TGTGCCAGCAGCTTAAGATCGGGCAGGGAAGGAGGCTACACCTTC	CASSLRSGREGGYTF
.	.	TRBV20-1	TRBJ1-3	TGCAGTGCTAGTCGTGACTCTGGAAACACCATATATTTT	CSASRDSGNTIYF
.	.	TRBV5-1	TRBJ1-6	TGCGCCAGCAGCTCCCAGGGTGGCAATTCACCCCTCCACTTT	CASSSQGGNSPLHF
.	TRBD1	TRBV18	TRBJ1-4	TGTGCCAGCTCACGGGGACAGGGGACGGCAACTAATGAAAAACTGTTTTTT	CASSRGQGTATNEKLFF
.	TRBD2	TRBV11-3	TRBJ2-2	TGTGCCAGCAGCTTAGACCCAGCGGGGGCGGGGACCGGGGAGCTGTTTTTT	CASSLDPAGAGTGELFF
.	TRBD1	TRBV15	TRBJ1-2	TGTGCCACCCAGGGGACAGGGGTTTATGGCTACACCTTC	CATQGTGVYGYTF
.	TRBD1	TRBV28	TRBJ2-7	TGTGCCAGCAGCCCCGGGACAGGGGATCTCCACGAGCAGTACTTC	CASSPGTGDLHEQYF
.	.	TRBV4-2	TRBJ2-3	TGTGCCAGCAGCCAAGCTCTACTAGACACAGATACGCAGTATTTT	CASSQALLDTDTQYF
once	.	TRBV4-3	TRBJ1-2	TGCGCCAGCAGCCAAGATCCTACAGACTCTCTCTATGGCTACACCTTC	CASSQDPTDSLYGYTF
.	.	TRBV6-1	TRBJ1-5	TGTGCCAGCAGTGAATCTCGGGGCGCCGGTCAGCCCCAGCATTTT	CASSESRGAGQPQHF
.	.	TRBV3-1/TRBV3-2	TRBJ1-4	TGTGCCAGCAGCCAAGATCTCCAGGCAACTAATGAAAAACTGTTTTTT	CASSQDLQATNEKLFF
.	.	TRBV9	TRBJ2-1	TGTGCCAGCAGCGGCTTGCTCCCGTCCTACAATGAGCAGTTCTTC	CASSGLLPSYNEQFF
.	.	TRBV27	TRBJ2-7	TGTGCCAGCAGTAAGCCAGGGACATCACACGAGCAGTACTTC	CASSKPGTSHEQYF
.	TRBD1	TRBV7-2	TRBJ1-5	TGTGCCAGCAGCTTATCCTCGACAGGGCGCAATCAGCCCCAGCATTTT	CASSLSSTGRNQPQHF
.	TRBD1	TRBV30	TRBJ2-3	TGTGCCTGGCGGACAGGGGCCAGCACAGATACGCAGTATTTT	CAWRTGASTDTQYF
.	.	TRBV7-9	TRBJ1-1	TGTGCCAGCAGTCCCTCCGGGGGGAGAAGCACTGAAGCTTTCTTT	CASSPSGGRSTEAFF
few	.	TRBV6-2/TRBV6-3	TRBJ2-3	TGTGCCAGCAGTTCCATGGGGGTGAAGCAGTATTTT	CASSSMGVKQYF
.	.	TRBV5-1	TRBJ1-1	TGCGCCAGCAGCTTGGTCGACAGTGGGACTGAAGCTTTCTTT	CASSLVDSGTEAFF
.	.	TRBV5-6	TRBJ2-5	TGTGCCAGCAGCGAAACTAACAAGCTACAAGAGACCCAGTACTTC	CASSETNKLQETQYF
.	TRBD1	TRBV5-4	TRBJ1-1	TGTGCCAGCAGCCCTCCGGACAGGGCCACTGAAGCTTTCTTT	CASSPPDRATEAFF
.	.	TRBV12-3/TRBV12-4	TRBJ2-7	TGTGCCAGCAGTTTGGCGGGTTCCTACGAGCAGTACTTC	CASSLAGSYEQYF
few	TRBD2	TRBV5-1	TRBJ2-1	TGCGCCAGCAGCATTAGCGGGAGGGCCGGCGTAAATGAGCAGTTCTTC	CASSISGRAGVNEQFF
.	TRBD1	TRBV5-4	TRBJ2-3	TGTGCCAGCAGCTCCGAGGCGGGACAGGGATGGGCAGATACGCAGTATTTT	CASSSEAGQGWADTQYF
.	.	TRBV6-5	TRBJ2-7	TGTGCCAGCCTAGAGGGCTACGAGCAGTACTTC	CASLEGYEQYF
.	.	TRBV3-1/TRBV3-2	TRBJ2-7	TGTGCCAGCAGCCAAGGGTGGGGGGGCAACGAGCAGTACTTC	CASSQGWGGNEQYF
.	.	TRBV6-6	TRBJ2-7	TGTGCCAGCAGTTACTCGGTGGACACCGGGTCGGAGCAGTACTTC	CASSYSVDTGSEQYF
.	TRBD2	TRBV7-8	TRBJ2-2	TGTGCCAGCAGCTCCCGACTAGCGGGCGGGGAGCTGTTTTTT	CASSSRLAGGELFF
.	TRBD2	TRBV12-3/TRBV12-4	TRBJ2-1	TGTGCCAGCAGTCGGACTAGCCGGGAGCAGTTCTTC	CASSRTSREQFF
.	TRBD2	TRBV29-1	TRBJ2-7	TGCAGCGTTCTACTAGCGGCCTACGAGCAGTACTTC	CSVLLAAYEQYF
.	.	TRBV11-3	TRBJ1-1	TGTGCCAGCAGAGGGGACCCGAACACTGAAGCTTTCTTT	CASRGDPNTEAFF
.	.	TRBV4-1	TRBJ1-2	TGCGCCAGCAGCCAAGTTGGGGCCGCACTGCGCTTTTATGGCTACACCTTC	CASSQVGAALRFYGYTF
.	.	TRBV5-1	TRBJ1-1	TGCGCCAGCAGCTTGGCCATCGCACAGAACACTGAAGCTTTCTTT	CASSLAIAQNTEAFF
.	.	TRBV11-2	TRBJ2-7	TGTGCCAGCAGCTTAGGCGTCGAGCAGTACTTC	CASSLGVEQYF
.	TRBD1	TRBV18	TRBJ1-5	TGTGCCAGCTCATCCGGGACAGGGGGGAGCAATCAGCCCCAGCATTTT	CASSSGTGGSNQPQHF
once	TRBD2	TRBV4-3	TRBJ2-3	TGCGCCAGCAGCCAAGATGCGGACCGACTAGCGGGGGGGCCGGATACGCAGTATTTT	CASSQDADRLAGGPDTQYF